Following are 29 T cell receptor beta chains from one sample sequenced in a study of cytomegalovirus exposure and HLA in healthy donors. Generated by immunoSEQ multiplex PCR, the TCRdb table keeps only in-frame clones and is missing some. Of more than 150,000 clones in the sample, about 80% were seen once. The sequenced sample consisted of PBMCs. The receptor source for this set is a woman between 18 and 30 years old in good health and CMV-seropositive.

This rearrangement joins TRBV25-1 to TRBJ2-1, with 10 bases that match TRBD2. After removal of 7 bases from V and 9 bases from J, the junction contained 12 bases not matched to a gene. Germline-derived CDR1 and CDR2 are MGHDK and SYGVNS. This CDR3 is built from 15 residues. CDR3 DNA: TGTGCCAGCACTCGTAACAGCGGGGGGGCGAGTGAGCAGTTCTTC. Translation: CASTRNSGGASEQFF.

This chain joins TRBV5-8 and TRBJ2-5; TRBD1 aligns across 10 bases. The CDR3 consists of 13 residues. CDR1 and CDR2 from the germline V gene are SGHTS and YDEGEE. Trimming removed 8 bases from V and 3 bases from J; junction bases left unmatched: 4. The CDR3 nucleotides read TGTGCCAGTTTTGGGACAGGGGAAGAGACCCAGTACTTC. As protein: CASFGTGEETQYF.

The V call is TRBV5-1, the J call TRBJ2-1, with 11 bases identical to TRBD2. Germline V lookup: CDR1 SGHRS, CDR2 YFSETQ. The trim removed 4 bases at V and 8 bases at J, leaving 14 bases unmatched. The CDR3 contains 17 residues. The CDR3 DNA sequence: TGCGCCAGCAGCCCGACTAGCGGGGTAAGCACAACCGATGAGCAGTTCTTC. It specifies CASSPTSGVSTTDEQFF.

This clone was seen ten or more times. The chain uses TRBV7-3 and TRBJ2-1, with 12 nucleotides matching TRBD1. With V trimmed by 5 bases and J by 6 bases, 5 bases remained unmatched. The CDR3 covers 15 residues. Germline CDR1 SGHTA, CDR2 FQGTGA. CDR3 region: CASSPGDRGLNEQFF. Written as DNA, the CDR3 is TGTGCCAGCAGCCCCGGGGACAGGGGGCTCAATGAGCAGTTCTTC.

This chain connects TRBV2 to TRBJ2-4; 10 bases agree with TRBD2. The germline V gene encodes CDR1 SNHLY and CDR2 FYNNEI. The CDR3 is made up of 13 amino acids. Germline trimming cut 3 bases from V and 15 bases from J; bases unmatched to any gene: 8. CDR3 sequence: CASSDLAGGSRYF. For the CDR3, the DNA is TGTGCCAGCAGTGATTTAGCGGGGGGCTCCCGGTACTTC.

This chain uses TRBV6-6 with TRBJ1-1; TRBD1 matches at 8 bases. From germline, CDR1 is MNHNY and CDR2 SVGAGI (reference sequence). V gave up 3 bases and J gave up 0 bases; unmatched junction bases: 3. The CDR3 has 15 amino acids. CDR3 nucleotides: TGTGCCAGCAGTTATACAGGGGGGATGAACACTGAAGCTTTCTTT. The encoded protein is CASSYTGGMNTEAFF.

This clone turned up a few times. V is TRBV27 and J is TRBJ2-7, with D possibly matching TRBD1 (5 bases). The ends were cut back, 6 bases at V and 3 bases at J, with 9 bases in the middle. The CDR3 spans 12 residues. CDR1 and CDR2 (germline): MNHEY, SMNVEV (reference sequence). Here the CDR3 DNA reads TGTGCCAGCAGGGGGCGAGACTACGAGCAGTACTTC. Translated: CASRGRDYEQYF.

This clone showed up just once. V usage is TRBV7-2 and J usage is TRBJ2-5; D remains ambiguous. V lost 3 bases to trimming and J lost 4 bases, with 6 bases between them. This CDR3 is built from 12 residues. Germline-derived CDR1 and CDR2 are SGHTA and FQGNSA. The CDR3 nucleotides are TGTGCCAGCAGCTTCGGTTTAGAGACCCAGTACTTC. It translates to CASSFGLETQYF.

V and J are TRBV9 and TRBJ2-1; possible D gene TRBD1, 5 bases. CDR1 and CDR2 (germline): SGDLS, YYNGEE. V gave up 2 bases and J gave up 7 bases, with 19 bases separating them. The CDR3 contains 16 residues. CDR3 in DNA: TGTGCCAGCAGCGTCTCTACAGGTTTACTGAGAAATGAGCAGTTCTTC. This translates into CASSVSTGLLRNEQFF.

J is TRBJ2-6 and V is TRBV27, with D possibly TRBD1 on 5 matching bases. The CDR3 has 15 residues. Germline CDR1 is MNHEY and CDR2 is SMNVEV (reference sequence). Trimming left V 2 bases short and J 3 bases short, with 8 bases between. This chain's CDR3 is CASSLQGGGANVLTF. CDR3 in DNA: TGTGCCAGCAGTTTACAGGGTGGTGGGGCCAACGTCCTGACTTTC.

This sequence joins TRBV10-3 and TRBJ1-1; weak D call: TRBD1 (5 bases). V gave up 6 bases and J gave up 0 bases, with 11 bases separating them. CDR1 is ENHRY, CDR2 SYGVKD, per germline. The length of the CDR3 is 14 residues. CDR3 residues: CAIRSRQLNTEAFF. CDR3 nucleotide sequence: TGTGCCATCAGGTCGAGACAGCTGAACACTGAAGCTTTCTTT.

V and J are TRBV6-1 and TRBJ2-7; D possibly corresponds to TRBD2 (6 bases). CDR1 MNHNS and CDR2 SASEGT come from the germline V gene. The CDR3 has 14 amino acids. Trimming stripped 6 bases from V and 3 bases from J, with 15 bases between. Here the CDR3 reads CASSGAGLLYEQYF. The DNA for the CDR3 is TGTGCCAGCAGCGGCGCGGGGCTACTCTACGAGCAGTACTTC.

The chain recombines TRBV11-3 with TRBJ2-2; 7 bases line up with TRBD2. Trimming took 2 bases from V and 4 from J; bases not matched to a gene: 7. The CDR3 totals 16 residues. The germline V gene encodes CDR1 SGHNT and CDR2 YENEEA. The CDR3 DNA is TGTGCCAGCAGCTTAATCGCGGGGGATGTCACCGGGGAGCTGTTTTTT. Protein product: CASSLIAGDVTGELFF.

The rearrangement links TRBV12-5 to TRBJ1-2; 7 nucleotides match TRBD1. The CDR3 consists of 13 residues. Germline values: CDR1 LGHNT, CDR2 FRNRAP. Germline trimming cut 6 bases from V and 6 bases from J; bases unmatched to any gene: 7. The CDR3 nucleotides read TGTGCTAGTGGAAACACAGGGGCTGATGGCTACACCTTC. It encodes CASGNTGADGYTF.

This clone was found a few times. The V gene is TRBV27, the J gene TRBJ2-5; unclear D gene. Germline-derived CDR1 and CDR2 are MNHEY and SMNVEV (reference sequence). V was clipped by 5 bases and J by 5 bases, with 12 bases between them. The CDR3 has 13 amino acids. Here the CDR3 reads CASSVDARETQYF. The CDR3 region has the DNA TGTGCCAGCAGTGTGGATGCTAGGGAGACCCAGTACTTC.

The rearrangement links TRBV9 to TRBJ2-2, with D possibly being TRBD1 (6 bases). Germline loops: CDR1 SGDLS, CDR2 YYNGEE. CDR3 length: 17 amino acids. Trimming removed 4 bases at V and 4 bases at J, with 20 bases between. In DNA form, the CDR3 reads TGTGCCAGCAGCCCGGCCCGGGACAATGTGGGCACCGGGGAGCTGTTTTTT. Its protein product is CASSPARDNVGTGELFF.

V and J are TRBV7-2 and TRBJ2-7, with no clear D. The CDR3 is made up of 15 amino acids. Germline V lookup: CDR1 SGHTA, CDR2 FQGNSA. V was clipped by 5 bases and J by 2 bases, with 16 bases between them. The CDR3 region is CASSPSRSATYEQYF. CDR3 nucleotides: TGTGCCAGCAGCCCAAGCAGGTCCGCAACCTACGAGCAGTACTTC.

In this sample, this clone turned up once. The gene calls are TRBV2 and TRBJ2-3; 9 nucleotides align to TRBD2. Germline lookup yields CDR1 SNHLY and CDR2 FYNNEI. With V trimmed by 4 bases and J by 2 bases, 7 bases remained unmatched. This CDR3 region has 16 residues. The CDR3 nucleotides are TGTGCCAGCAGTGGTCGAGCGGGGGGTAACACAGATACGCAGTATTTT. It codes for CASSGRAGGNTDTQYF.

The rearrangement links TRBV6-1 to TRBJ2-1, with 8 bases fitting TRBD2. This CDR3 is built from 14 residues. The trim removed 4 bases at V and 6 bases at J, leaving 5 bases unmatched. Germline values: CDR1 MNHNS, CDR2 SASEGT. This chain's CDR3 is CASSGTGGANEQFF. The CDR3 bases are TGTGCCAGCAGTGGCACCGGGGGGGCCAATGAGCAGTTCTTC.

The chain is built from TRBV5-1 and TRBJ2-5, with D perhaps TRBD2 (6 bases). The germline CDR1 and CDR2 sequences are SGHRS and YFSETQ. Deletions cut 5 bases from V and 5 bases from J, with 13 bases between. The CDR3 totals 13 residues. The CDR3 DNA reads TGCGCCAGCAGGAGGGACTGGTCGGAGACCCAGTACTTC. Translation: CASRRDWSETQYF. Supplemented by reference TRBV5-1 and TRBJ2-5, the full variable domain reads KAGVTQTPRYLIKTRGQQVTLSCSPISGHRSVSWYQQTPGQGLQFLFEYFSETQRNKGNFPGRFSGRQFSNSRSEMNVSTLELGDSALYLCASRRDWSETQYFGPGTRLLVL.

The chain recombines TRBV5-6 with TRBJ2-7, with D unresolved. Trimming took off 3 bases at V and 1 base at J, with 5 bases between the two ends. Germline V gene sequence: CDR1 SGHDT, CDR2 YYEEEE. The CDR3 loop spans 12 amino acids. This CDR3 is CASSSGSYEQYF. The CDR3 DNA follows: TGTGCCAGCAGCTCCGGGTCCTACGAGCAGTACTTC. Filled out from reference TRBV5-6 and TRBJ2-7, the complete variable domain reads DAGVTQSPTHLIKTRGQQVTLRCSPKSGHDTVSWYQQALGQGPQFIFQYYEEEERQRGNFPDRFSGHQFPNYSSELNVNALLLGDSALYLCASSSGSYEQYFGPGTRLTVT.

This clone appeared once. The rearrangement uses TRBV6-1 and TRBJ2-7, with D unclear. The CDR3 sequence is 11 residues long. Germline V gives CDR1 MNHNS, CDR2 SASEGT. Between the trimmed V and J ends, which lost 6 bases and 5 bases, there was a span of 8 bases. DNA for the CDR3: TGTGCCAGCAGCCAGTACCACGAGCAGTACTTC. This translates into CASSQYHEQYF.

The rearrangement joins TRBV4-3 to TRBJ2-6, with TRBD1 matching over 8 bases. Unmatched junction bases numbered 17, after V lost 6 bases and J lost 4 bases. The CDR3 covers 19 residues. Germline lookup yields CDR1 LGHNA and CDR2 YSLEER. This CDR3 is CASSPDRDRTFSGANVLTF. The DNA of the CDR3 is TGCGCCAGCAGTCCTGACCGGGACAGGACCTTCTCCGGGGCCAACGTCCTGACTTTC.

The rearrangement uses TRBV10-3 and TRBJ2-7, with 8 bases matching TRBD1. V shed 6 bases and J 0 bases; nucleotides not matched to a gene: 7. CDR1 and CDR2 (germline): ENHRY, SYGVKD. The CDR3 has 15 amino acids. The CDR3 spells CAIREGGQASYEQYF. The CDR3 nucleotides are TGTGCCATCAGAGAAGGGGGACAGGCCTCCTACGAGCAGTACTTC.

The V and J genes are TRBV4-2 and TRBJ1-3, with D perhaps matching TRBD1 (6 bases). Trimming shortened V by 2 bases and J by 9 bases, and 8 bases separated the two germline ends. The CDR3 is made up of 12 amino acids. CDR1 is LGHNA, CDR2 YNFKEQ, per germline. The CDR3 here is CASSQQGSTIYF. For the CDR3, the DNA is TGTGCCAGCAGCCAACAGGGGTCCACCATATATTTT.

This chain uses TRBV9 with TRBJ2-1; tentatively, D is TRBD2 (5 bases). Trimming removed 3 bases at V and 5 bases at J, with 12 bases between. Per the germline V gene, CDR1 is SGDLS and CDR2 is YYNGEE. The length of the CDR3 is 14 residues. The CDR3 sequence is CASSAPTRNNEQFF. The CDR3 DNA is TGTGCCAGCAGCGCGCCCACTAGAAACAATGAGCAGTTCTTC.

This clone was found once. V gene TRBV2 combines with J gene TRBJ1-2; 7 bases line up with TRBD1. There are 19 residues in the CDR3. Germline trimming cut 10 bases from V and 1 base from J; bases unmatched to any gene: 24. The germline gives CDR1 SNHLY, CDR2 FYNNEI. The CDR3 nucleotides are TGTGCCAACATGATCCACCCCGACGGGACAGTCGGAAATAACTATGGCTACACCTTC. Protein sequence: CANMIHPDGTVGNNYGYTF.

The chain joins TRBV10-1 to TRBJ2-3; 9 bases fit TRBD2. V lost 11 bases and J lost 6; bases outside the gene matches: 9. The CDR3 runs to 13 residues. CDR1 and CDR2 (germline): WNHNN, SYGVQD (reference sequence). The CDR3 nucleotides are TGCGCCTCCCGGGGTAGCGGGGGTGATACGCAGTATTTT. This gives the protein CASRGSGGDTQYF.

This clone turned up a few times. The chain links TRBV28 to TRBJ2-7, with TRBD2 as a possible D gene (6 bases). The germline CDR1 and CDR2 sequences are MDHEN and SYDVKM. This CDR3 comprises 14 residues. With 4 bases removed from V and 3 bases from J, the gap between germline ends came to 13 bases. The CDR3 bases are TGTGCCAGCAGTTCGCCGGGACTGATCTACGAGCAGTACTTC. Protein: CASSSPGLIYEQYF. Full variable domain (rest looked up from reference TRBV28 and TRBJ2-7): DVKVTQSSRYLVKRTGEKVFLECVQDMDHENMFWYRQDPGLGLRLIYFSYDVKMKEKGDIPEGYSVSREKKERFSLILESASTNQTSMYLCASSSPGLIYEQYFGPGTRLTVT.